The present T cell receptor (beta chain) was sequenced within a study of blood T cell repertoires in COVID-19. This table comes from immunoSEQ multiplex PCR, and its TCRdb copy is limited to in-frame clones, with some not included. Of about 300,000 clones in the sample, 85% to 90% were seen once. Germline-derived CDR1 and CDR2 are LNHDA and SQIVND (reference sequence). V trimming: 7 bases; J trimming: 6 bases; junction bases outside the gene matches: 14. This CDR3 is 15 amino acids long. The chain recombines TRBV19 with TRBJ1-1; 7 nucleotides align to TRBD1. The origin of this receptor is a woman under 30 who had recovered from COVID-19. Sequencing input: PBMCs or T cells enriched from blood (not recorded which). As DNA, the CDR3 is TGTGCCAGTAATACACCGGGACAGTCTACCGCTGAAGCTTTCTTT. It specifies CASNTPGQSTAEAFF.